These 15 T cell receptor beta chains were all obtained from the same sample, sequenced in a study of T-cell memory formation after mild COVID-19. Via MiXCR, TCRdb re-called the 5' RACE reads, giving one row per CDR3 protein. This table holds 550,000 to 600,000 distinct CDR3 sequences, roughly 20% found once. Material: PBMCs or a T cell subset sorted from them (not recorded which). These receptors were collected from an adult woman who had mild COVID-19 (a few samples of this study predate the infection). Cell type and time point are not known.

The chain links TRBV7-6 to TRBJ1-6; the match to TRBD1 covers 10 bases. CDR3 length: 14 residues. Germline values: CDR1 SGHVS, CDR2 FNYEAQ. The V gene end was trimmed by 6 bases and the J gene end by 12 bases; junction bases not matched to a gene: 8. For the CDR3, the DNA is TGTGCCAGCAGGTCCGGGACAGGGGCTGGACCCCTCCACTTT. Its protein product is CASRSGTGAGPLHF. Together with reference TRBV7-6 and TRBJ1-6, the CDR3 gives the full variable domain: GAGVSQSPRYKVTKRGQDVALRCDPISGHVSLYWYRQALGQGPEFLTYFNYEAQQDKSGLPNDRFSAERPEGSISTLTIQRTEQRDSAMYRCASRSGTGAGPLHFGNGTRLTVT.

V is TRBV7-3 and J is TRBJ1-2; possibly TRBD1 for D (6 bases). CDR1 and CDR2 from the germline V gene are SGHTA and FQGTGA. V was pared by 5 bases and J by 4 bases, with 17 bases between. The CDR3 sequence is 15 residues long. The CDR3 is CASSEGDTAGYGYTF. The DNA of the CDR3 is TGTGCCAGCAGCGAGGGGGACACCGCCGGCTATGGCTACACCTTC.

This clonotype showed up just a few times. The chain links TRBV6-5 to TRBJ1-1; the D is unclear. Germline CDR1 reads MNHEY; CDR2 reads SVGAGI. CDR3 length: 17 amino acids. V lost 0 bases and J lost 3, with 17 bases in between. The CDR3 sequence: CASSYSKLDGRDTEAFF. In DNA, the CDR3 is TGTGCCAGCAGTTACTCGAAACTGGACGGGAGGGACACTGAAGCTTTCTTT.

This chain joins TRBV29-1 and TRBJ2-1; 14 bases match TRBD2. V lost 4 bases, J lost 4 bases, and 6 bases stayed unmatched. The CDR3 extends over 16 amino acids. Germline assignment: CDR1 SQVTM and CDR2 ANQGSEA. CDR3 nucleotides: TGCAGCGTTGGGACTAGCGGGGGGTTATTTTACAATGAGCAGTTCTTC. Translating it yields CSVGTSGGLFYNEQFF.

CDR3 residues: CASSSRIAGVGLNEQFF. CDR3 DNA sequence: TGTGCCAGCAGCTCCAGAATAGCGGGAGTTGGGCTCAATGAGCAGTTCTTC. The genes are TRBV7-8 and TRBJ2-1; 9 nucleotides match TRBD2. Losses at the gene ends were 4 bases for V and 6 bases for J; bases not matched to a gene: 13. Germline loops: CDR1 SGHVS, CDR2 FQNEAQ. The length of the CDR3 is 17 residues.

This clonotype appeared once. CDR3 bases: TGTGCCAGCAGTGACGATAGACAGGGTGGCACCGGGGAGCTGTTTTTT. Translating gives CASSDDRQGGTGELFF. The V call is TRBV2, the J call TRBJ2-2; TRBD1 aligns across 7 bases. CDR3 length: 16 amino acids. Germline CDR1 SNHLY, CDR2 FYNNEI. With V trimmed by 3 bases and J by 4 bases, 8 bases remained unmatched.

The chain has TRBV4-1 and TRBJ1-1; D might be TRBD1 (6 bases). V shed 3 bases and J shed 10 bases, with 15 bases lying between them. Germline V gene data show CDR1 as MGHRA and CDR2 as YSYEKL. This CDR3 is built from 13 residues. The CDR3 nucleotides are TGCGCCAGCAGCCACGCTGGGGGCTCGGGAGCTTTCTTT. Encoded protein: CASSHAGGSGAFF.

This clonotype was picked up a small number of times. The chain has TRBV7-8 and TRBJ2-2; 9 bases fit TRBD2. The ends lost 2 bases at V and 3 bases at J; junction bases unmatched: 7. The CDR3 has 17 amino acids. Germline CDR1 and CDR2: SGHVS and FQNEAQ. In nucleotides, the CDR3 is TGTGCCAGCAGCTTAAGGTCCACTAGCGGGTACACCGGGGAGCTGTTTTTT. It specifies CASSLRSTSGYTGELFF.

This clonotype has just a few counts. V gene TRBV6-6 combines with J gene TRBJ2-3, with 8 bases identical to TRBD2. V was pared by 6 bases and J by 3 bases, with 8 bases of the junction left unmatched. The CDR3 contains 15 residues. Germline values: CDR1 MNHNY, CDR2 SVGAGI (reference sequence). The CDR3 coding sequence is TGTGCCAGCAGCCGCGGGGGGAGTGCGACAGATACGCAGTATTTT. It codes for CASSRGGSATDTQYF.

The chain joins TRBV11-2 to TRBJ1-2; D gene ambiguous. Germline CDR1 is SGHAT and CDR2 is FQNNGV. The CDR3 contains 11 residues. The V gene lost 5 bases and the J gene lost 10 bases, with 11 bases spanning the gap. The CDR3 DNA follows: TGTGCCAGCAGCCCGGACCCGGACTACACCTTC. Encoded protein: CASSPDPDYTF. The variable domain in full, with the rest retrieved from reference TRBV11-2 and TRBJ1-2, is EAGVAQSPRYKIIEKRQSVAFWCNPISGHATLYWYQQILGQGPKLLIQFQNNGVVDDSQLPKDRFSAERLKGVDSTLKIQPAKLEDSAVYLCASSPDPDYTFGSGTRLTVV.

This clonotype was found a few times. J is TRBJ2-2 and V is TRBV7-9, with unresolved D. Germline V gene data show CDR1 as SEHNR and CDR2 as FQNEAQ (reference sequence). The CDR3 contains 14 residues. V lost 1 base to trimming and J lost 5 bases, with 8 bases between them. The CDR3 sequence is CASSLEVQTGELFF. The CDR3 nucleotides read TGTGCCAGCAGCTTAGAGGTACAGACCGGGGAGCTGTTTTTT.

The CDR3 DNA reads TGCAGCCCACCGGTTGCGGGGAAGGCCACAGATACGCAGTATTTT. This translates into CSPPVAGKATDTQYF. The rearrangement links TRBV29-1 to TRBJ2-3; TRBD2 might be the D (6 bases). V lost 8 bases, J lost 2 bases, and 20 bases lay in between. The CDR3 is 15 residues long. Per the germline V gene, CDR1 is SQVTM and CDR2 is ANQGSEA.

In DNA, the CDR3 is TGTGCCAGCAGTTTACACGGGGCCCCCCGGGCCACTGAAGCTTTCTTT. Residues: CASSLHGAPRATEAFF. The V call is TRBV12-3 or TRBV12-4, the J call TRBJ1-1; possible D gene TRBD1, 5 bases. The CDR3 is 16 residues long. V lost 2 bases and J 4 bases, leaving 17 bases between the germline ends.

CDR3 protein: CASSLDWTSQYF. The CDR3 region has the DNA TGTGCCAGCAGCTTAGATTGGACTTCGCAGTACTTC. J is TRBJ2-5 and V is TRBV7-6; possibly TRBD2 for D (5 bases). Germline CDR1 and CDR2: SGHVS and FNYEAQ. V was cut by 1 base and J by 11 bases, with 11 bases left in between. This CDR3 has 12 amino acids.

The CDR3 spells CASSLLFYSNQPQHF. In DNA, the CDR3 is TGCGCCAGCAGCCTCCTTTTTTATAGCAATCAGCCCCAGCATTTT. The chain carries TRBV4-1 and TRBJ1-5; D remains unclear. With 4 bases removed from V and 0 bases from J, the gap between germline ends came to 10 bases. Germline CDR1 and CDR2: MGHRA and YSYEKL. CDR3 length equals 15 residues.